This entry describes one TCR beta chain. The antigen is undetermined. The sample originates from a study of cytotoxic CD8 clonotypes in ibrutinib-treated CLL. Study-level findings and limits: Public clonotypes were rare and shrank or held steady on treatment. An increase in clonality occurred at ibrutinib response, followed by a return toward baseline at progression. Baseline clonality, higher than in age-matched healthy donors, tracked circulating CD8+ T-cell counts.

Only in-frame clones appear in the TCRdb table, and some are missing; sequencing was by immunoSEQ multiplex PCR. The table includes some 200,000 clones, around 72% detected once. This specimen was PBMCs, taken after 24 months of ibrutinib treatment. The clonotype comes from a human donor with chronic lymphocytic leukemia.

Here the CDR3 reads CASSGTKASHTQYF. CDR3 coding DNA: TGTGCCAGCAGTGGAACTAAGGCCAGCCATACGCAGTATTTT. The chain is built from TRBV6-6 and TRBJ2-3; D unresolved. Trimming stripped 5 bases from V and 7 bases from J, with 16 bases between. This CDR3 is built from 14 residues. Germline CDR1 MNHNY, CDR2 SVGAGI (reference sequence).